This is a list of T cell receptor beta chains from one sample in a study of Ad26.COV2.S vaccination and SARS-CoV-2 variants. Sequencing used immunoSEQ multiplex PCR; TCRdb keeps in-frame clones, though not all of them. Here the sample spans roughly 510,000 clones, around 90% being singletons. The specimen was peripheral blood, collected in a trial of Ad26.COV2.S vaccine versus placebo. Source of these receptors: a person between 18 and 65 years old who received the Ad26.COV2.S COVID-19 vaccine or a placebo. The CDR3 runs from the conserved cysteine through the conserved F or W. The order of the fields is clone size, V gene, J gene, D gene, CDR3 protein, CDR3 DNA. A D gene is named only where the DNA matches it firmly. Clone size, where shown, is once, few, many, or a class for clones that have expanded.

clone size: -; V gene: TRBV5-1; J gene: TRBJ1-1; D gene: -; CDR3 protein: CASSLNQVNTEAFF; CDR3 DNA: TGCGCCAGCAGCTTGAATCAGGTGAACACTGAAGCTTTCTTT
clone size: -; V gene: TRBV24-1; J gene: TRBJ2-1; D gene: -; CDR3 protein: CATSDHLAWDEQFF; CDR3 DNA: TGTGCCACCAGTGATCATTTAGCCTGGGATGAGCAGTTCTTC
clone size: -; V gene: TRBV3-1/TRBV3-2; J gene: TRBJ2-5; D gene: TRBD1; CDR3 protein: CASSQPGQTVQETQYF; CDR3 DNA: TGTGCCAGCAGCCAACCGGGACAGACAGTCCAAGAGACCCAGTACTTC
clone size: -; V gene: TRBV6-2/TRBV6-3; J gene: TRBJ1-1; D gene: -; CDR3 protein: CASSEKRGTEAFF; CDR3 DNA: TGTGCCAGCAGCGAAAAGAGGGGGACTGAAGCTTTCTTT
clone size: -; V gene: TRBV28; J gene: TRBJ1-5; D gene: -; CDR3 protein: CASSLPSVNQPQHF; CDR3 DNA: TGTGCCAGCAGTTTGCCGAGTGTAAATCAGCCCCAGCATTTT
clone size: -; V gene: TRBV7-2; J gene: TRBJ1-4; D gene: -; CDR3 protein: CASSPTIEKLFF; CDR3 DNA: TGTGCCAGCAGTCCCACGATTGAAAAACTGTTTTTT
clone size: -; V gene: TRBV9; J gene: TRBJ2-7; D gene: TRBD2; CDR3 protein: CASSPSGLAGREQYF; CDR3 DNA: TGTGCCAGCAGCCCCTCGGGACTAGCGGGTCGCGAGCAGTACTTC
clone size: -; V gene: TRBV3-1/TRBV3-2; J gene: TRBJ1-6; D gene: TRBD1; CDR3 protein: CASSQGQGARNSPLHF; CDR3 DNA: TGTGCCAGCAGCCAGGGTCAGGGGGCGCGTAATTCACCCCTCCACTTT
clone size: -; V gene: TRBV30; J gene: TRBJ2-1; D gene: TRBD2; CDR3 protein: CAQRGGNGSYNEQFF; CDR3 DNA: TGTGCCCAACGGGGGGGCAACGGCTCCTACAATGAGCAGTTCTTC
clone size: -; V gene: TRBV11-2; J gene: TRBJ2-5; D gene: TRBD2; CDR3 protein: CASSLVGTSGRPGETQYF; CDR3 DNA: TGTGCCAGCAGCTTAGTCGGAACTAGCGGGAGGCCGGGGGAGACCCAGTACTTC
clone size: -; V gene: TRBV5-1; J gene: TRBJ2-1; D gene: -; CDR3 protein: CASSLGWGSGNEQFF; CDR3 DNA: TGCGCCAGCAGCTTGGGTTGGGGGTCGGGGAATGAGCAGTTCTTC
clone size: -; V gene: TRBV3-1/TRBV3-2; J gene: TRBJ2-1; D gene: TRBD2; CDR3 protein: CASSQDPSGSSSGGDEQFF; CDR3 DNA: TGTGCCAGCAGCCAAGATCCTAGCGGGAGCTCGTCAGGAGGGGATGAGCAGTTCTTC
clone size: -; V gene: TRBV7-6; J gene: TRBJ2-7; D gene: TRBD1; CDR3 protein: CASSQPRGQRGEQYF; CDR3 DNA: TGTGCCAGCAGCCAACCTAGGGGACAGAGAGGCGAGCAGTACTTC
clone size: -; V gene: TRBV30; J gene: TRBJ2-7; D gene: -; CDR3 protein: CAWKMEMRDITYEQYF; CDR3 DNA: TGTGCCTGGAAAATGGAGATGAGGGACATCACCTACGAGCAGTACTTC
clone size: once; V gene: TRBV7-3; J gene: TRBJ2-1; D gene: -; CDR3 protein: CASSSHSWGGDEQFF; CDR3 DNA: TGTGCCAGCAGCTCGCACTCCTGGGGCGGGGATGAGCAGTTCTTC
clone size: -; V gene: TRBV6-5; J gene: TRBJ1-6; D gene: TRBD1; CDR3 protein: CASSRTGLGSPLHF; CDR3 DNA: TGTGCCAGCAGTAGGACAGGGCTAGGTTCACCCCTCCACTTT
clone size: -; V gene: TRBV6-2/TRBV6-3; J gene: TRBJ2-1; D gene: TRBD2; CDR3 protein: CASSQAGYEQFF; CDR3 DNA: TGTGCCAGCAGCCAAGCGGGGTATGAGCAGTTCTTC
clone size: -; V gene: TRBV18; J gene: TRBJ1-4; D gene: -; CDR3 protein: CASSLNRDGEKLFF; CDR3 DNA: TGTGCCAGCTCACTTAACAGGGATGGTGAAAAACTGTTTTTT
clone size: -; V gene: TRBV19; J gene: TRBJ2-7; D gene: -; CDR3 protein: CASSPGDTLSYEQYF; CDR3 DNA: TGTGCCAGTAGCCCAGGGGACACCCTCAGCTACGAGCAGTACTTC
clone size: -; V gene: TRBV7-9; J gene: TRBJ1-4; D gene: -; CDR3 protein: CASSQGLRGNEKLFF; CDR3 DNA: TGTGCCAGCAGCCAAGGTTTAAGGGGTAATGAAAAACTGTTTTTT
clone size: -; V gene: TRBV5-1; J gene: TRBJ1-5; D gene: -; CDR3 protein: CASSLEPGQVQPQHF; CDR3 DNA: TGCGCCAGCAGCCTCGAACCCGGGCAAGTCCAGCCCCAGCATTTT
clone size: -; V gene: TRBV10-1; J gene: TRBJ2-7; D gene: -; CDR3 protein: CATTRSYEQYF; CDR3 DNA: TGCGCCACCACCAGGAGCTACGAGCAGTACTTC
clone size: -; V gene: TRBV19; J gene: TRBJ2-7; D gene: TRBD1; CDR3 protein: CASSLRQGGSYEQYF; CDR3 DNA: TGTGCCAGTAGTCTCAGACAGGGTGGTTCCTACGAGCAGTACTTC
clone size: -; V gene: TRBV6-5; J gene: TRBJ2-7; D gene: TRBD1; CDR3 protein: CASATGTGVEQYF; CDR3 DNA: TGTGCCAGCGCAACCGGGACAGGGGTCGAGCAGTACTTC
clone size: -; V gene: TRBV10-3; J gene: TRBJ2-2; D gene: -; CDR3 protein: CAISVGGLAGELFF; CDR3 DNA: TGTGCCATCAGTGTTGGGGGGCTCGCCGGGGAGCTGTTTTTT
clone size: -; V gene: TRBV6-2/TRBV6-3; J gene: TRBJ2-4; D gene: -; CDR3 protein: CASSFPGIQYF; CDR3 DNA: TGTGCCAGCAGTTTCCCAGGCATTCAGTACTTC
clone size: -; V gene: TRBV24-1; J gene: TRBJ2-1; D gene: -; CDR3 protein: CATFSSYNEQFF; CDR3 DNA: TGTGCCACGTTCTCCAGTTACAATGAGCAGTTCTTC
clone size: -; V gene: TRBV27; J gene: TRBJ2-7; D gene: -; CDR3 protein: CASSLGRAYEQYF; CDR3 DNA: TGTGCCAGCAGTTTGGGTAGGGCATACGAGCAGTACTTC
clone size: -; V gene: TRBV5-3; J gene: TRBJ2-7; D gene: TRBD1; CDR3 protein: CARSGRGTGRTTPRYEQYF; CDR3 DNA: TGTGCCAGAAGCGGACGGGGGACAGGGAGAACTACCCCCCGCTACGAGCAGTACTTC
clone size: -; V gene: TRBV28; J gene: TRBJ2-7; D gene: -; CDR3 protein: CASSLAPGGGLSYEQYF; CDR3 DNA: TGTGCCAGCAGTTTAGCCCCCGGTGGGGGACTCTCCTACGAGCAGTACTTC
clone size: -; V gene: TRBV28; J gene: TRBJ1-5; D gene: -; CDR3 protein: CASCLGGSPNQPQHF; CDR3 DNA: TGTGCCAGCTGCCTCGGGGGCAGTCCGAATCAGCCCCAGCATTTT
clone size: -; V gene: TRBV27; J gene: TRBJ2-7; D gene: -; CDR3 protein: CASSFSISYEQYF; CDR3 DNA: TGTGCCAGCAGTTTTTCGATTTCCTACGAGCAGTACTTC
clone size: -; V gene: TRBV6-5; J gene: TRBJ2-7; D gene: -; CDR3 protein: CASRAYGEPEQYF; CDR3 DNA: TGTGCCAGCAGAGCCTATGGAGAGCCAGAGCAGTACTTC
clone size: -; V gene: TRBV28; J gene: TRBJ1-6; D gene: -; CDR3 protein: CASSLYPLPLHF; CDR3 DNA: TGTGCCAGCAGTTTATATCCCTTGCCCCTCCACTTT
clone size: -; V gene: TRBV6-5; J gene: TRBJ2-7; D gene: -; CDR3 protein: CASGLSGYEQYF; CDR3 DNA: TGTGCCAGTGGACTATCGGGCTACGAGCAGTACTTC
clone size: -; V gene: TRBV29-1; J gene: TRBJ1-2; D gene: TRBD1; CDR3 protein: CSVSGGEGYTF; CDR3 DNA: TGCAGCGTTTCAGGGGGGGAAGGCTACACCTTC
clone size: -; V gene: TRBV6-1; J gene: TRBJ2-7; D gene: -; CDR3 protein: CASSERDGASYEQYF; CDR3 DNA: TGTGCCAGCAGTGAACGTGACGGCGCCTCCTACGAGCAGTACTTC
clone size: -; V gene: TRBV29-1; J gene: TRBJ1-1; D gene: -; CDR3 protein: CSVGGGMNTEAFF; CDR3 DNA: TGCAGCGTTGGAGGGGGAATGAACACTGAAGCTTTCTTT
clone size: -; V gene: TRBV19; J gene: TRBJ2-5; D gene: TRBD2; CDR3 protein: CASTLGGAMVETQYF; CDR3 DNA: TGTGCCAGTACCCTCGGGGGGGCTATGGTTGAGACCCAGTACTTC
clone size: few; V gene: TRBV7-2; J gene: TRBJ2-7; D gene: TRBD2; CDR3 protein: CASSTSGSLYEQYF; CDR3 DNA: TGTGCCAGCAGCACTAGCGGGAGTTTGTACGAGCAGTACTTC
clone size: -; V gene: TRBV7-2; J gene: TRBJ2-2; D gene: -; CDR3 protein: CASRSQSSPGELFF; CDR3 DNA: TGTGCCAGTCGTAGCCAGTCGTCCCCCGGGGAGCTGTTTTTT
clone size: -; V gene: TRBV6-5; J gene: TRBJ1-5; D gene: -; CDR3 protein: CASKPGISNQPQHF; CDR3 DNA: TGTGCCAGCAAACCGGGGATTAGCAATCAGCCCCAGCATTTT
clone size: -; V gene: TRBV30; J gene: TRBJ2-7; D gene: TRBD2; CDR3 protein: CAWRRLADYEQYF; CDR3 DNA: TGTGCCTGGAGAAGGCTAGCGGACTACGAGCAGTACTTC
clone size: -; V gene: TRBV28; J gene: TRBJ1-2; D gene: -; CDR3 protein: CASSLDRDSNYGYTF; CDR3 DNA: TGTGCCAGCAGTTTAGACCGGGACTCCAACTATGGCTACACCTTC
clone size: -; V gene: TRBV12-5; J gene: TRBJ2-7; D gene: -; CDR3 protein: CASGQVLSGAYEQYF; CDR3 DNA: TGTGCTAGTGGACAAGTTCTGAGCGGAGCCTACGAGCAGTACTTC
clone size: -; V gene: TRBV6-5; J gene: TRBJ2-1; D gene: -; CDR3 protein: CASSYLSEQFF; CDR3 DNA: TGTGCCAGCAGTTATTTGAGCGAGCAGTTCTTC
clone size: -; V gene: TRBV27; J gene: TRBJ2-3; D gene: TRBD2; CDR3 protein: CASSSPGTSGRGTQYF; CDR3 DNA: TGTGCCAGCAGTTCCCCAGGGACTAGCGGGAGAGGTACGCAGTATTTT
clone size: -; V gene: TRBV28; J gene: TRBJ1-2; D gene: TRBD1; CDR3 protein: CASSLGQGNGYTF; CDR3 DNA: TGTGCCAGCAGCCTTGGACAGGGGAATGGCTACACCTTC
clone size: -; V gene: TRBV6-5; J gene: TRBJ2-5; D gene: -; CDR3 protein: CASKQGADQETQYF; CDR3 DNA: TGTGCCAGTAAACAGGGCGCGGATCAAGAGACCCAGTACTTC
clone size: -; V gene: TRBV9; J gene: TRBJ2-2; D gene: TRBD2; CDR3 protein: CASSAGLAVLRQNGELFF; CDR3 DNA: TGTGCCAGCAGCGCGGGACTAGCCGTCCTCAGACAGAACGGGGAGCTGTTTTTT
clone size: -; V gene: TRBV6-1; J gene: TRBJ1-4; D gene: -; CDR3 protein: CASSEWGGLLATNEKLFF; CDR3 DNA: TGTGCCAGCAGTGAATGGGGGGGTCTCCTTGCAACTAATGAAAAACTGTTTTTT
clone size: -; V gene: TRBV28; J gene: TRBJ1-2; D gene: -; CDR3 protein: CASSRYGYTF; CDR3 DNA: TGTGCCAGCAGCCGATATGGCTACACCTTC
clone size: -; V gene: TRBV30; J gene: TRBJ1-1; D gene: TRBD1; CDR3 protein: CAWRTGGLNTEAFF; CDR3 DNA: TGTGCCTGGAGGACAGGGGGCCTGAACACTGAAGCTTTCTTT
clone size: -; V gene: TRBV4-1; J gene: TRBJ2-7; D gene: -; CDR3 protein: CASSHTRGVTYEQYF; CDR3 DNA: TGCGCCAGCAGCCACACAAGGGGAGTCACCTACGAGCAGTACTTC
clone size: -; V gene: TRBV6-6; J gene: TRBJ1-5; D gene: -; CDR3 protein: CASIRDLGGQPQHF; CDR3 DNA: TGTGCCAGCATCAGAGACTTGGGCGGACAGCCCCAGCATTTT
clone size: -; V gene: TRBV2; J gene: TRBJ2-2; D gene: -; CDR3 protein: CASRDRTETANTGELFF; CDR3 DNA: TGTGCCAGCAGAGACCGCACAGAAACCGCGAACACCGGGGAGCTGTTTTTT